Listed below are T cell receptor beta chains from one sample, sequenced in a study of shared clonotypes between healthy human individuals. This table comes from immunoSEQ multiplex PCR, and its TCRdb copy is limited to in-frame clones, with some not included. The data hold roughly 1,100,000 clones, with about 77% observed a single time. The sequenced sample consisted of memory CD4+ T cells sorted from blood. The receptor source for this set is a man between 18 and 35 years old in good health. Both conserved end residues are part of each CDR3. The D gene is left open where the match is weak. Only part of the rows carry a size: once, few, many, or a class if the clone is expanded.

-	-	15	TRBV6-4	TRBJ2-3	TGTGCCAGCAGTGTCTCCGGGACTAGCACAGATACGCAGTATTTT	CASSVSGTSTDTQYF
-	few	17	TRBV11-2	TRBJ2-3	TGTGCCAGCAGGACCCCAGGTAGAGGGGCCGGGGCAGATACGCAGTATTTT	CASRTPGRGAGADTQYF
-	-	14	TRBV18	TRBJ2-7	TGTGCCAGCTCACCAAGAGCGGCTACCTACGAGCAGTACTTC	CASSPRAATYEQYF
TRBD2	few	15	TRBV11-2	TRBJ2-1	TGTGCCAGCAGCCCGATAGCGGGAGGTTGGAATGAGCAGTTCTTC	CASSPIAGGWNEQFF
-	few	13	TRBV29-1	TRBJ1-5	TGCAGCGTTGCGCAGGACGGGCATCAGCCCCAGCATTTT	CSVAQDGHQPQHF
-	-	16	TRBV12-5	TRBJ1-2	TGTGCTAGTGGTTTGGTACCTAACAGAACTAACTATGGCTACACCTTC	CASGLVPNRTNYGYTF
-	many	13	TRBV7-9	TRBJ2-3	TGTGCCAGCAGCATCGGACTTTCAGATACGCAGTATTTT	CASSIGLSDTQYF
TRBD2	-	18	TRBV4-3	TRBJ2-2	TGCGCCAGCAGCCAAGAAAGACTAGCGGGAGGGGGAACCGGGGAGCTGTTTTTT	CASSQERLAGGGTGELFF
-	-	16	TRBV4-3	TRBJ2-1	TGCGCCAGCAGCCAAGTTTTTCCCCAAGCCTACAATGAGCAGTTCTTC	CASSQVFPQAYNEQFF
TRBD2	many	17	TRBV19	TRBJ2-5	TGTGCCAGTACCCCCACTAGCGGGGGGAACCCCCAAGAGACCCAGTACTTC	CASTPTSGGNPQETQYF
TRBD1	-	17	TRBV9	TRBJ2-2	TGTGCCAGCAGCGCCACTCAGGGACAGGGGGGGACCGGGGAGCTGTTTTTT	CASSATQGQGGTGELFF